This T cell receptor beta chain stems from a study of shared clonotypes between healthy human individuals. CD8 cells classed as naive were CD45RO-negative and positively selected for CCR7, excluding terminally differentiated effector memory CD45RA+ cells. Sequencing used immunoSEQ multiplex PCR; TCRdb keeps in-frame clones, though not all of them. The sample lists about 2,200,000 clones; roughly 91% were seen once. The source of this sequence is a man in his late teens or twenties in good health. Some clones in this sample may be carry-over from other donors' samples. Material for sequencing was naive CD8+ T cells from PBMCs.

The CDR3 DNA follows: TGTGCCAGCAGTGACCTCCCCGGGGGGGGCAGGGGTTCACCCGGGCAGTACTTC. Residues: CASSDLPGGGRGSPGQYF. This chain uses TRBV6-1 with TRBJ2-7; 8 bases line up with TRBD2. V lost 3 bases, J lost 9 bases, and 22 bases stayed unmatched. The CDR3 is 18 residues long. Per the germline V gene, CDR1 is MNHNS and CDR2 is SASEGT.